Listed below are T cell receptor beta chains from one sample, sequenced in a study of shared clonotypes between healthy human individuals. TCRdb keeps only in-frame clones here, not all; method: immunoSEQ multiplex PCR. The sample lists millions of clones; 85% to 95% were seen once. What was sequenced was naive CD4+ T cells sorted from blood. These receptors were obtained from a man between 18 and 29 years old in good health. CDR3s include the opening cysteine and the closing phenylalanine or tryptophan. The order of the fields is D gene, clone size, V gene, CDR3 length, J gene, CDR3 protein, CDR3 DNA. A D gene is named only where the DNA matches it firmly. Where a row states a size, it is once, few, many or the class of an expanded clone; other rows omit it.

TRBD1	-	TRBV29-1	15	TRBJ2-5	CSVERSTGSQETQYF	TGCAGCGTTGAAAGGTCGACAGGGTCTCAAGAGACCCAGTACTTC
-	-	TRBV6-4	13	TRBJ2-1	CASSVREYNEQFF	TGTGCCAGCAGTGTCAGGGAATACAATGAGCAGTTCTTC
-	-	TRBV5-6	15	TRBJ1-5	CASRSSWVGNQPQHF	TGTGCCAGCAGGTCGTCGTGGGTAGGCAATCAGCCCCAGCATTTT
TRBD2	-	TRBV7-8	17	TRBJ2-5	CASSLPGLAGEGETQYF	TGTGCCAGCAGCTTACCGGGACTAGCGGGAGAGGGGGAGACCCAGTACTTC
TRBD1	-	TRBV10-2	13	TRBJ1-5	CASTDRVDQPQHF	TGCGCCAGCACGGACAGGGTGGACCAGCCCCAGCATTTT
-	-	TRBV5-5	16	TRBJ2-7	CASSGIQGLRSYEQYF	TGTGCCAGCAGCGGTATACAGGGCTTACGGTCCTACGAGCAGTACTTC
-	-	TRBV14	13	TRBJ1-1	CASRLGENTEAFF	TGTGCCAGCAGACTAGGGGAGAACACTGAAGCTTTCTTT
-	once	TRBV5-5	14	TRBJ2-7	CASSLNEGLGEQYF	TGTGCCAGCAGCTTGAACGAGGGGCTAGGCGAGCAGTACTTC
-	-	TRBV4-1	12	TRBJ2-3	CASSQGRDTQYF	TGCGCCAGCAGCCAAGGGAGGGATACGCAGTATTTT
-	once	TRBV19	15	TRBJ2-3	CASSIHTENTDTQYF	TGTGCCAGTAGTATACATACGGAAAACACAGATACGCAGTATTTT
-	-	TRBV7-6	13	TRBJ2-3	CASSFIGPDTQYF	TGTGCCAGCAGCTTTATAGGGCCAGATACGCAGTATTTT
-	-	TRBV6-5	15	TRBJ2-2	CASRTAGFDTGELFF	TGTGCCAGCAGGACCGCGGGGTTTGACACCGGGGAGCTGTTTTTT
-	few	TRBV6-1	14	TRBJ2-3	CASRRVTNTDTQYF	TGTGCCAGCAGAAGGGTTACCAACACAGATACGCAGTATTTT
TRBD2	-	TRBV4-1	18	TRBJ2-5	CASSRRGTSGGVIETQYF	TGCGCCAGCAGCCGAAGAGGGACTAGCGGGGGGGTAATAGAGACCCAGTACTTC
-	-	TRBV9	16	TRBJ2-2	CASSVGPDFSGGELFF	TGTGCCAGCAGCGTAGGACCGGATTTCAGCGGCGGGGAGCTGTTTTTT
TRBD1	-	TRBV7-3	14	TRBJ2-2	CASSLKGGSGELFF	TGTGCCAGCAGCTTAAAAGGGGGCAGCGGGGAGCTGTTTTTT
TRBD2	-	TRBV4-3	19	TRBJ2-3	CASSQDLRLAFSSTDTQYF	TGCGCCAGCAGCCAAGATCTGCGACTAGCGTTTTCTAGCACAGATACGCAGTATTTT
-	-	TRBV19	12	TRBJ2-1	CASSMAGNEQFF	TGTGCCAGTAGTATGGCCGGGAATGAGCAGTTCTTC
TRBD1	-	TRBV6-5	15	TRBJ2-7	CASSYSRAGGYEQYF	TGTGCCAGCAGTTACTCGAGGGCAGGGGGCTACGAGCAGTACTTC
TRBD1	-	TRBV5-6	14	TRBJ2-7	CASSVRQGAYEQYF	TGTGCCAGCAGCGTTCGGCAGGGGGCCTACGAGCAGTACTTC
-	-	TRBV6-1	15	TRBJ2-7	CASSEATSFAYEQYF	TGTGCCAGCAGTGAAGCTACTAGTTTTGCCTACGAGCAGTACTTC
TRBD2	-	TRBV7-2	13	TRBJ2-1	CASGRLAGVPRFF	TGTGCCAGCGGCAGACTAGCGGGGGTCCCGCGGTTCTTC
TRBD2	-	TRBV19	15	TRBJ2-3	CASRIAGGYTDTQYF	TGTGCCAGTAGGATAGCGGGAGGTTACACAGATACGCAGTATTTT
-	-	TRBV6-1	15	TRBJ2-1	CASSQLVVAYNEQFF	TGTGCCAGCAGTCAACTAGTGGTCGCCTACAATGAGCAGTTCTTC
-	-	TRBV25-1	12	TRBJ1-2	CASTQDSYGYTF	TGTGCCAGCACCCAAGACAGCTATGGCTACACCTTC
TRBD2	-	TRBV5-6	14	TRBJ2-5	CASSLAGAKETQYF	TGTGCCAGCAGCTTAGCGGGGGCCAAGGAGACCCAGTACTTC
-	-	TRBV6-5	14	TRBJ1-2	CASSYSNGDYGYTF	TGTGCCAGCAGTTACTCGAATGGGGATTATGGCTACACCTTC
TRBD2	-	TRBV2	15	TRBJ2-7	CASSEAGAGGGEQYF	TGTGCCAGCAGTGAAGCAGGAGCGGGAGGAGGGGAGCAGTACTTC
-	-	TRBV30	13	TRBJ1-4	CAWNQGKVEKLFF	TGTGCCTGGAATCAGGGGAAGGTTGAAAAACTGTTTTTT
-	-	TRBV6-5	14	TRBJ1-5	CASSSAGGAQPQHF	TGTGCCAGCAGTTCCGCTGGGGGAGCTCAGCCCCAGCATTTT
TRBD2	-	TRBV7-2	14	TRBJ2-1	CASSLPGLVNEQFF	TGTGCCAGCAGCTTACCGGGACTAGTTAATGAGCAGTTCTTC
TRBD2	-	TRBV6-6	15	TRBJ2-1	CASSLGLGGFNEQFF	TGTGCCAGCAGTTTAGGACTAGGAGGATTCAATGAGCAGTTCTTC
TRBD1	-	TRBV10-3	16	TRBJ1-4	CATAVTGETTNEKLFF	TGTGCCACCGCCGTAACAGGGGAAACAACTAATGAAAAACTGTTTTTT
-	-	TRBV15	14	TRBJ2-5	CATSWREVQETQYF	TGTGCCACCTCGTGGAGGGAGGTCCAAGAGACCCAGTACTTC
-	-	TRBV9	14	TRBJ1-6	CASSLQGSNSPLHF	TGTGCCAGCAGCTTACAGGGAAGTAATTCACCCCTCCACTTT